One sample yielded the 18 T cell receptor beta chains listed below, sequenced in a study of blood T cell repertoires in COVID-19. Sequenced by immunoSEQ multiplex PCR; TCRdb stores in-frame clones only, minus some. The sample consists of 250,000 or so clones, roughly 88% of them appearing once. Material for sequencing was PBMCs or T cells enriched from blood (not recorded which). All receptors come from a woman between 40 and 50 years old with acute COVID-19.

The rearrangement uses TRBV5-1 and TRBJ1-1, with D uncertain. This CDR3 comprises 15 residues. The germline V and J ends were trimmed by 2 bases and 1 base, with 12 bases remaining between them. Germline V gene lookup returns CDR1 SGHRS and CDR2 YFSETQ. CDR3: CASSLLTTSNTEAFF. The CDR3 nucleotides are TGCGCCAGCAGCTTACTAACGACCTCGAACACTGAAGCTTTCTTT. The whole variable domain, remainder taken from reference TRBV5-1 and TRBJ1-1, is KAGVTQTPRYLIKTRGQQVTLSCSPISGHRSVSWYQQTPGQGLQFLFEYFSETQRNKGNFPGRFSGRQFSNSRSEMNVSTLELGDSALYLCASSLLTTSNTEAFFGQGTRLTVV.

J is TRBJ1-1 and V is TRBV30; 10 bases map to TRBD1. V dropped 5 bases and J dropped 7; count of bases not matched to a gene: 4. Germline CDR1 reads GTSNPN; CDR2 reads SVGIG (reference sequence). The CDR3 spans 12 residues. The CDR3, as DNA: TGTGCCTGGGACAGGGGGCGAGGTGAAGCTTTCTTT. Its translation: CAWDRGRGEAFF.

J is TRBJ1-6 and V is TRBV29-1, with 7 bases aligning to TRBD1. Germline V gene lookup returns CDR1 SQVTM and CDR2 ANQGSEA. This CDR3 comprises 14 residues. V was pared by 8 bases and J by 10 bases, with 14 bases of the junction left unmatched. CDR3 DNA sequence: TGCAGCCCCCCGTACAGGGGCCCATGGTCACCCCTCCACTTT. This translates into CSPPYRGPWSPLHF.

For the CDR3, the DNA is TGTGCCAGCAGCCCCCTACCGGGACAGCCGTACTATGGCTACACCTTC. Translated: CASSPLPGQPYYGYTF. The rearrangement links TRBV7-9 to TRBJ1-2; 7 bases match TRBD1. The length of the CDR3 is 16 residues. Germline V lookup: CDR1 SEHNR, CDR2 FQNEAQ (reference sequence). Losses at the gene ends were 5 bases for V and 3 bases for J; bases not matched to a gene: 12.

The genes are TRBV9 and TRBJ2-5, with 10 bases aligning to TRBD2. The CDR3 contains 16 residues. The germline CDR1 and CDR2 sequences are SGDLS and YYNGEE. Trimming took 0 bases from V and 4 from J; bases not matched to a gene: 6. The CDR3 loop is CASSVEGTSETETQYF. DNA for the CDR3: TGTGCCAGCAGCGTAGAAGGGACTAGCGAGACAGAGACCCAGTACTTC.

The chain carries TRBV5-1 and TRBJ1-2, with a possible D match to TRBD1 (6 bases). The ends were cut back, 2 bases at V and 8 bases at J, with 19 bases in the middle. CDR3 length: 15 amino acids. CDR1 and CDR2 (germline): SGHRS, YFSETQ. CDR3 residues: CASSFGLGGASGYTF. The CDR3 DNA reads TGCGCCAGCAGCTTTGGCCTCGGGGGGGCAAGCGGCTACACCTTC.

This chain joins TRBV2 and TRBJ1-1, with 7 nucleotides matching TRBD1. This CDR3 spans 16 amino acids. J gave up 6 bases and V 5 bases, and 15 bases lay outside the gene matches. Germline CDR1 is SNHLY and CDR2 is FYNNEI. CDR3 in amino acids: CASSRAKTGQVAEAFF. As DNA, the CDR3 is TGTGCCAGCAGTAGAGCCAAGACTGGACAGGTCGCTGAAGCTTTCTTT.

This chain uses TRBV6-2 or TRBV6-3 with TRBJ2-7; D is uncertain. The CDR3 loop spans 13 amino acids. The germline V gene has CDR1 MNHEY and CDR2 SVGEGT. The V and J ends lost 0 bases and 6 bases respectively, with 9 bases between them. The CDR3 nucleotides read TGTGCCAGCAGTTACTCGACTCCCTTCGAGCAGTACGTC. Translated: CASSYSTPFEQYV.

CDR3 coding DNA: TGTGCCAGTAGTAGGGGACTAGCGGAGAGTACCGGGGAGCTGTTTTTT. Translating gives CASSRGLAESTGELFF. This chain connects TRBV19 to TRBJ2-2, with TRBD2 matching over 11 bases. CDR3 size: 16 residues. Losses at the gene ends were 4 bases for V and 5 bases for J; bases not matched to a gene: 6. CDR1 LNHDA and CDR2 SQIVND come from the germline V gene (reference sequence).

The chain uses TRBV27 and TRBJ1-6; 8 bases line up with TRBD1. V lost 2 bases and J lost 6; bases outside the gene matches: 3. CDR1 and CDR2 (germline): MNHEY, SMNVEV (reference sequence). The CDR3 totals 15 residues. CDR3 in DNA: TGTGCCAGCAGTTTAGGGACAGGAATTAATTCACCCCTCCACTTT. Residues: CASSLGTGINSPLHF.

The rearrangement links TRBV6-2 or TRBV6-3 to TRBJ1-2; 7 positions agree with TRBD1. Per germline, CDR1 MNHEY and CDR2 SVGEGT. CDR3 length: 13 amino acids. V shed 6 bases and J 2 bases; nucleotides not matched to a gene: 3. The CDR3 nucleotides are TGTGCCAGCAGCCGGGACAGCAACTATGGCTACACCTTC. It specifies CASSRDSNYGYTF.

The rearrangement uses TRBV28 and TRBJ1-5, with D perhaps matching TRBD1 (5 bases). V was pared by 3 bases and J by 6 bases, with 9 bases between. In germline, CDR1 is MDHEN, CDR2 SYDVKM. The CDR3 spans 13 residues. CDR3 DNA sequence: TGTGCCAGCAGTTTGCAGGGTAGTCAGCCCCAGCATTTT. Translation gives CASSLQGSQPQHF.

This chain joins TRBV7-2 and TRBJ1-3, with TRBD1 matching 12 bases. Trimming at V came to 5 bases and at J to 5 bases, leaving 7 bases not matched to a gene. CDR1 is SGHTA, CDR2 FQGNSA, per germline. The CDR3 runs 16 residues. CDR3: CASSLGTGGLRNTIYF. The CDR3, as DNA: TGTGCCAGCAGCCTAGGGACAGGGGGCTTGAGAAACACCATATATTTT.

This chain links TRBV30 with TRBJ2-5; 14 nucleotides agree with TRBD2. Looked up from germline, CDR1 is GTSNPN and CDR2 is SVGIG (reference sequence). There are 16 residues in the CDR3. The ends lost 3 bases at V and 4 bases at J; junction bases unmatched: 7. The CDR3: CAWSVRTSGRRETQYF. The CDR3 coding sequence is TGTGCCTGGAGCGTCCGGACTAGCGGGAGGCGAGAGACCCAGTACTTC. Filled out from reference TRBV30 and TRBJ2-5, the complete variable domain reads SQTIHQWPATLVQPVGSPLSLECTVEGTSNPNLYWYRQAAGRGLQLLFYSVGIGQISSEVPQNLSASRPQDRQFILSSKKLLLSDSGFYLCAWSVRTSGRRETQYFGPGTRLLVL.

The CDR3 DNA follows: TGTGCCAGCTCACCACAGGAACAGGGGGCGATGAAGAAAGGCTACACCTTC. Translation gives CASSPQEQGAMKKGYTF. V gene TRBV18 combines with J gene TRBJ1-2; 9 nucleotides align to TRBD1. The CDR3 extends over 17 amino acids. Germline CDR1 is KGHSH and CDR2 is LQKENI. The V and J ends lost 1 base and 8 bases, in that order; junction bases with no gene match: 14.

J is TRBJ2-2 and V is TRBV5-1; maybe TRBD2 (5 bases). The CDR3 is 14 amino acids. Germline-derived CDR1 and CDR2 are SGHRS and YFSETQ. Deletions cut 2 bases from V and 5 bases from J, with 10 bases between. Written as DNA, the CDR3 is TGCGCCAGCAGCTTTGGAAGGGAGACCGGGGAGCTGTTTTTT. This codes for CASSFGRETGELFF. Looking up the rest from reference TRBV5-1 and TRBJ2-2 gives the full variable domain: KAGVTQTPRYLIKTRGQQVTLSCSPISGHRSVSWYQQTPGQGLQFLFEYFSETQRNKGNFPGRFSGRQFSNSRSEMNVSTLELGDSALYLCASSFGRETGELFFGEGSRLTVL.

The chain has TRBV11-2 and TRBJ2-3; TRBD2 aligns across 16 bases. The germline V gene has CDR1 SGHAT and CDR2 FQNNGV. V gave up 8 bases and J gave up 5 bases; unmatched junction bases: 10. The CDR3 contains 17 residues. CDR3 nucleotides: TGTGCCAGCTCCCCGGGGACTAGCGGGAGGGCCGTAGATACGCAGTATTTT. Amino acids: CASSPGTSGRAVDTQYF. Filled out from reference TRBV11-2 and TRBJ2-3, the complete variable domain reads EAGVAQSPRYKIIEKRQSVAFWCNPISGHATLYWYQQILGQGPKLLIQFQNNGVVDDSQLPKDRFSAERLKGVDSTLKIQPAKLEDSAVYLCASSPGTSGRAVDTQYFGPGTRLTVL.

This clone was detected once. The chain links TRBV2 to TRBJ1-2; no firm D call. The CDR3 extends over 16 amino acids. The germline gives CDR1 SNHLY, CDR2 FYNNEI. Trimming removed 6 bases at V and 1 base at J, with 18 bases between. CDR3 nucleotide sequence: TGTGCCAGCAGCGTTACGGAGATAGGCTTTAACTATGGCTACACCTTC. Translating it yields CASSVTEIGFNYGYTF.